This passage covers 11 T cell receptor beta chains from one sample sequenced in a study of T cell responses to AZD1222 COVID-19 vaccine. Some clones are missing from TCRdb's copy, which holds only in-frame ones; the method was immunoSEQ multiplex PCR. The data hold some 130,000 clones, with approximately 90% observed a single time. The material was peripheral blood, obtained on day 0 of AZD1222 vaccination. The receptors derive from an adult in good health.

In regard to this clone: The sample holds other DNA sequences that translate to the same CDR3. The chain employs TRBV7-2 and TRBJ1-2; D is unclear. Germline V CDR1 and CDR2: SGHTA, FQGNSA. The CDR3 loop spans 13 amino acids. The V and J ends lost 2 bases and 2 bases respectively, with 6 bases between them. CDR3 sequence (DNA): TGTGCCAGCAGCTTACCGGGGAACTATGGCTACACCTTC. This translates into CASSLPGNYGYTF. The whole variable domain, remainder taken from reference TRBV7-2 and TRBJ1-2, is GAGVSQSPSNKVTEKGKDVELRCDPISGHTALYWYRQSLGQGLEFLIYFQGNSAPDKSGLPSDRFSAERTGGSVSTLTIQRTQQEDSAVYLCASSLPGNYGYTFGSGTRLTVV.

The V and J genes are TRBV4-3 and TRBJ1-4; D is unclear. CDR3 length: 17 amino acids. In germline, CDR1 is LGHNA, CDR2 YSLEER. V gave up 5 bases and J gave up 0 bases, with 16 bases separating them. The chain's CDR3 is CASSLGRKDATNEKLFF. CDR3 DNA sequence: TGCGCCAGCAGCTTGGGTAGAAAGGATGCAACTAATGAAAAACTGTTTTTT.

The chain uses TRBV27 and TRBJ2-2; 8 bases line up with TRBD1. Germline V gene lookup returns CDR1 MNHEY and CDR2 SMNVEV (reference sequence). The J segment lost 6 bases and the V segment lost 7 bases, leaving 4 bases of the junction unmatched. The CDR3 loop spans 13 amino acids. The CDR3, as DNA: TGTGCCAGCACCTACAGGGGGTCCGGGGAGCTGTTTTTT. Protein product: CASTYRGSGELFF.

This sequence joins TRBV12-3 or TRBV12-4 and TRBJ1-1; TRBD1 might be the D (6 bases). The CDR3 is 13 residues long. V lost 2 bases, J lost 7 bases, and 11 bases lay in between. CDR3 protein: CASSLRGGDEAFF. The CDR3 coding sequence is TGTGCCAGCAGTTTAAGGGGGGGGGATGAAGCTTTCTTT.

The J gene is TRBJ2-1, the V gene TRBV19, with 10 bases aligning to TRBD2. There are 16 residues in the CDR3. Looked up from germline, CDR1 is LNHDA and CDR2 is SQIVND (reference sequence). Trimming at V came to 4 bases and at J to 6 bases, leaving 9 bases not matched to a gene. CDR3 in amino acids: CASSSPTSGRLNEQFF. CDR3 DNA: TGTGCCAGTAGTAGCCCGACTAGCGGGCGCCTCAATGAGCAGTTCTTC.

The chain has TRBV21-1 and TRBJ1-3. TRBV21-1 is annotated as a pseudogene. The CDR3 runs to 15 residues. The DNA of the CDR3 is TGTGCCAGCAGCAAAGCGGGGGAGCAGGGAAACACCATATATTTT. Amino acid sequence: CASSKAGEQGNTIYF.

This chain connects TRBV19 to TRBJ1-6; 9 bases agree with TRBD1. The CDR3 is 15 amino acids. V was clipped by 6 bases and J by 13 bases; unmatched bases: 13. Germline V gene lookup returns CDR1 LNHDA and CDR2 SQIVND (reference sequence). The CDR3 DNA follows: TGTGCCAGTAGGGGGGACAGGGATGGCTCGAAGCCCCTCCACTTT. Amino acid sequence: CASRGDRDGSKPLHF.

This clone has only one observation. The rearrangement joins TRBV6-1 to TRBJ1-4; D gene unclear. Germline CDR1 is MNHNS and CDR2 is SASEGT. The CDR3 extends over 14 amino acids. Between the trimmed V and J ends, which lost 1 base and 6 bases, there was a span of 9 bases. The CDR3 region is CASSEGGIDEKLFF. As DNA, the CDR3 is TGTGCCAGCAGTGAAGGTGGGATAGATGAAAAACTGTTTTTT.

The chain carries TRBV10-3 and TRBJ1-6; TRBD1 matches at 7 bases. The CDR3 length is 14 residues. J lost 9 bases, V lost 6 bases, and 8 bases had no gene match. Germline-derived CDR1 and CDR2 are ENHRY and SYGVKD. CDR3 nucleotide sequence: TGTGCCATCAGCTCAACAGGGGAGACTTCACCCCTCCACTTT. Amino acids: CAISSTGETSPLHF.

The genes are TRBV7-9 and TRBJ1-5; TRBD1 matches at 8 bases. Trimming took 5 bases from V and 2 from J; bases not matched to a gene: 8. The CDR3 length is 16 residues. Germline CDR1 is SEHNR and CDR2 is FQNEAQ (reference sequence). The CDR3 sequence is CASSPGQGSGNQPQHF. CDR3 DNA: TGTGCCAGCAGCCCAGGACAGGGTAGTGGCAATCAGCCCCAGCATTTT.

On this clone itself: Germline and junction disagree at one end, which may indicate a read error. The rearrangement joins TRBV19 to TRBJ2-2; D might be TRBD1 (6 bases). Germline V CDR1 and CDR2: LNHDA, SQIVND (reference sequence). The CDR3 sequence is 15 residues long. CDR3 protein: CASNLAGAKTGELFF. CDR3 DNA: TGTGCCAGTAATTTGGCAGGGGCGAAGACCGGGGAGCTGTTTTTT.